The entry below gives a single T cell receptor beta chain sequence along with its context. The PCR had 60 Vbeta and 13 Jbeta primers. Sequencing was performed with immunoSEQ multiplex PCR; in TCRdb, only in-frame clones are kept and a portion is missing. The sample records about 110,000 clones, more than 60% being singletons. This specimen comes from a study of cytomegalovirus exposure and HLA in healthy donors. The sequenced sample was PBMCs. The sequence was obtained from a female donor in good health and CMV-seropositive.

CDR3 sequence reads: CASSITGLPYEQYF. CDR3 DNA: TGTGCCAGCAGCATCACCGGGTTACCCTACGAGCAGTACTTC. The chain links TRBV28 to TRBJ2-7, with no clear D. V was shortened by 6 bases and J by 2 bases, with 14 bases between the two germline ends. CDR1 is MDHEN, CDR2 SYDVKM, per germline. This CDR3 has 14 residues.